This T cell receptor beta chain is drawn from a study of cytomegalovirus exposure and HLA in healthy donors. The overall study: Among about 380 genotyped donors, 80% to 90% fell in the Caucasian-associated ancestry cluster. General study points: Most CMV-associated TCR beta chains appeared HLA-restricted in a later analysis. The authors listed about 170 TCR beta chains as cytomegalovirus-associated.

This clone was observed a handful of times. Its specificity is not known. Germline V gives CDR1 ENHRY, CDR2 SYGVKD. The CDR3 is 14 residues long. Trimming took 0 bases from V and 6 from J, leaving 11 bases between them. In the PCR, 60 Vbeta and 13 Jbeta primers were used. Produced via immunoSEQ multiplex PCR; TCRdb's table is partial and in-frame only. In the table there are approximately 170,000 clones, approximately 80% of which are singletons. The sequencing sample was made of PBMCs. The chain recombines TRBV10-3 with TRBJ1-1, with D unclear. This receptor was obtained from a woman between 50 and 59 years old in good health and CMV-seropositive. CDR3 sequence (DNA): TGTGCCATCAGTGAGTCGACTACAGCCGCTGAAGCTTTCTTT. Residues: CAISESTTAAEAFF.